The rows below give T cell receptor beta chains drawn from one sample of a study of radiation and T cells in renal cell carcinoma. Sequenced by immunoSEQ multiplex PCR; TCRdb stores in-frame clones only, minus some. The data show 120,000 or so clones, 81% seen once. The starting material was blood, obtained from a patient whose treatment included radiotherapy and nephrectomy. These receptors were taken from a woman aged 60-70 years with renal cell carcinoma. CDR3s include the opening cysteine and the closing phenylalanine or tryptophan. The order of the fields is clone size, J gene, CDR3 length, V gene, D gene, CDR3 protein, CDR3 DNA. A D gene is named only where the DNA matches it firmly. The listing skips clone size in some rows; elsewhere it reads once, few, many or a size class.

>NA|TRBJ2-4|15|TRBV5-1|TRBD1
CASSVGTGEGNIQYF
TGCGCCAGCAGCGTTGGGACAGGCGAAGGGAACATTCAGTACTTC
>NA|TRBJ2-1|16|TRBV29-1|TRBD2
CSVAGLAGDPTNEQFF
TGCAGCGTTGCGGGGCTAGCGGGAGACCCTACCAATGAGCAGTTCTTC
>NA|TRBJ2-6|16|TRBV4-3|NA
CASSQDRGPGANVLTF
TGCGCCAGCAGCCAAGATCGGGGGCCTGGGGCCAACGTCCTGACTTTC
>NA|TRBJ2-5|14|TRBV15|NA
CATSRDPGAETQYF
TGTGCCACCAGCAGAGATCCGGGAGCGGAGACCCAGTACTTC
>NA|TRBJ2-1|15|TRBV2|NA
CASLTGQSSYNEQFF
TGTGCCAGCCTTACGGGGCAGAGCTCCTACAATGAGCAGTTCTTC
>NA|TRBJ1-1|10|TRBV29-1|NA
CSVVEPEAFF
TGCAGCGTTGTTGAACCTGAAGCTTTCTTT
>NA|TRBJ1-2|14|TRBV4-2|NA
CASSQGRTVYGYTF
TGTGCCAGCAGCCAAGGTCGGACGGTCTATGGCTACACCTTC
>NA|TRBJ1-3|16|TRBV28|NA
CASSFTDVPSGNTIYF
TGTGCCAGCAGTTTTACGGACGTGCCCTCTGGAAACACCATATATTTT
>NA|TRBJ1-3|15|TRBV9|NA
CASSVAPTNVDTIYF
TGTGCCAGCAGCGTAGCTCCGACAAACGTGGACACCATATATTTT
>NA|TRBJ1-1|12|TRBV6-5|NA
CASRDRRTEAFF
TGTGCCAGCAGGGATAGACGTACTGAAGCTTTCTTT
>NA|TRBJ2-1|15|TRBV9|NA
CASSVGGHQSNEQFF
TGTGCCAGCAGCGTAGGCGGTCACCAGAGCAATGAGCAGTTCTTC
>NA|TRBJ2-7|13|TRBV19|NA
CASSIRPNNEQYF
TGTGCCAGTAGTATTAGGCCCAACAACGAGCAGTACTTC
>NA|TRBJ2-7|13|TRBV7-6|NA
CASSLGSAYEQYF
TGTGCCAGCAGCTTAGGGTCGGCCTACGAGCAGTACTTC
>NA|TRBJ2-2|13|TRBV9|NA
CASGVGLTGELFF
TGTGCCAGCGGCGTAGGGCTCACCGGGGAGCTGTTTTTT
>NA|TRBJ1-1|16|TRBV6-6|NA
CASSYPVGHSNTEAFF
TGTGCCAGCAGTTACCCGGTGGGCCATTCGAACACTGAAGCTTTCTTT
>NA|TRBJ2-5|14|TRBV5-1|NA
CASSLVGGGETQYF
TGCGCCAGCAGCTTGGTGGGGGGAGGAGAGACCCAGTACTTC
>NA|TRBJ2-7|14|TRBV7-8|NA
CASSLGSSSYEQYF
TGTGCCAGCAGCTTAGGTAGTAGCTCCTACGAGCAGTACTTC
>NA|TRBJ2-7|15|TRBV6-1|TRBD2
CASSEAELAGGEQYF
TGTGCCAGCAGTGAAGCTGAACTAGCGGGGGGCGAGCAGTACTTC
>NA|TRBJ1-3|16|TRBV19|NA
CAGSPGLGISGNTIYF
TGTGCCGGTAGTCCAGGACTCGGGATCTCTGGAAACACCATATATTTT
>NA|TRBJ2-7|14|TRBV6-6|TRBD1
CASSLQGFRYEQYF
TGTGCCAGCAGTCTACAGGGGTTTAGGTACGAGCAGTACTTC
>NA|TRBJ2-2|12|TRBV10-2|NA
CASSESAGELFF
TGCGCCAGCAGTGAGTCGGCCGGGGAGCTGTTTTTT
>NA|TRBJ2-5|14|TRBV29-1|NA
CSVGAGAHQETQYF
TGCAGCGTTGGGGCAGGGGCACACCAAGAGACCCAGTACTTC
>NA|TRBJ2-1|14|TRBV11-3|TRBD2
CASSVTSLNNEQFF
TGTGCCAGCAGCGTGACTAGCCTCAACAATGAGCAGTTCTTC
>NA|TRBJ1-5|16|TRBV12-2|NA
CASHDWGWYSNQPQHF
TGTGCAAGTCATGACTGGGGCTGGTATAGCAATCAGCCCCAGCATTTT
>NA|TRBJ2-7|13|TRBV27|TRBD1
CASSLTGAYEQYF
TGTGCCAGCAGCTTAACAGGGGCGTACGAGCAGTACTTC
>NA|TRBJ2-1|15|TRBV6-1|NA
CASSAPTLPYNEQFF
TGTGCCAGCAGTGCTCCGACGCTACCCTACAATGAGCAGTTCTTC
>NA|TRBJ1-1|15|TRBV5-4|NA
CASSPRIALNTEAFF
TGTGCCAGCAGCCCGAGGATAGCTTTGAACACTGAAGCTTTCTTT
>NA|TRBJ1-5|15|TRBV6-5|NA
CASSPQGGTSQPQHF
TGTGCCAGCAGTCCTCAGGGAGGTACAAGTCAGCCCCAGCATTTT
>few|TRBJ2-7|16|TRBV6-6|NA
CASSYPGQGLTYEQYF
TGTGCCAGCAGTTATCCGGGGCAGGGATTAACCTACGAGCAGTACTTC
>NA|TRBJ2-5|12|TRBV7-9|NA
CATPLGGQAQYF
TGTGCCACCCCGTTGGGGGGGCAGGCCCAGTACTTC
>once|TRBJ2-7|15|TRBV18|TRBD1
CASSPPGTGRYEQYF
TGTGCCAGCTCACCACCTGGGACAGGGAGGTACGAGCAGTACTTC
>NA|TRBJ2-2|14|TRBV28|TRBD1
CASWGQGETGELFF
TGTGCCAGTTGGGGACAGGGGGAAACCGGGGAGCTGTTTTTT
>many|TRBJ2-1|15|TRBV4-1|NA
CASSQEGGGHNEQFF
TGCGCCAGCAGCCAAGAGGGCGGGGGCCACAATGAGCAGTTCTTC
>NA|TRBJ2-5|15|TRBV11-2|TRBD1
CASSLTGQSQETQYF
TGTGCCAGCAGCTTAACGGGACAGTCTCAAGAGACCCAGTACTTC
>NA|TRBJ1-2|15|TRBV6-6|TRBD1
CASSAAAGDRDGYTF
TGTGCCAGCAGCGCGGCCGCGGGCGACAGGGATGGCTACACCTTC
>NA|TRBJ2-2|15|TRBV13|TRBD2
CASSFSGGYTGELFF
TGTGCCAGCAGCTTTTCCGGGGGGTACACCGGGGAGCTGTTTTTT
>NA|TRBJ2-3|14|TRBV4-1|NA
CASKSGPSTDTQYF
TGCGCCAGCAAGTCGGGGCCTAGCACAGATACGCAGTATTTT
>NA|TRBJ1-1|13|TRBV7-2|NA
CASSEQATTEAFF
TGTGCCAGCAGCGAACAGGCTACAACTGAAGCTTTCTTT
>NA|TRBJ1-4|11|TRBV6-5|NA
CASSTHEKLFF
TGTGCCAGCAGTACCCATGAAAAACTGTTTTTT
>NA|TRBJ2-7|16|TRBV27|TRBD1
CASSLGARTGSYEQYF
TGTGCCAGCAGTTTAGGGGCCCGGACAGGGAGCTACGAGCAGTACTTC
>NA|TRBJ2-3|15|TRBV7-3|NA
CASSSTGYSTDTQYF
TGTGCCAGCAGCTCGACCGGGTATAGCACAGATACGCAGTATTTT
>NA|TRBJ2-7|16|TRBV7-9|NA
CASSLNIGQVKYEQYF
TGTGCCAGCAGCTTAAATATTGGTCAGGTTAAGTACGAGCAGTACTTC
>once|TRBJ2-5|13|TRBV5-4|NA
CASTRGFGETQYF
TGTGCCAGCACCCGGGGGTTTGGGGAGACCCAGTACTTC
>NA|TRBJ2-7|15|TRBV6-4|TRBD2
CATRREAGGPYEQYF
TGTGCCACCCGGCGGGAAGCGGGGGGCCCCTACGAGCAGTACTTC
>NA|TRBJ2-3|14|TRBV7-3|NA
CASSLTDDTDTQYF
TGTGCCAGCAGCTTAACGGACGACACAGATACGCAGTATTTT
>NA|TRBJ2-2|16|TRBV7-6|TRBD1
CASSLRWQGAAGELFF
TGTGCCAGCAGCTTGCGGTGGCAGGGGGCGGCCGGGGAGCTGTTTTTT
>few|TRBJ1-4|11|TRBV20-1|NA
CSASEMEKLFF
TGCAGTGCTAGTGAGATGGAAAAACTGTTTTTT
>NA|TRBJ1-1|16|TRBV6-6|TRBD1
CASSYLGTGRNTEAFF
TGTGCCAGCAGTTACCTCGGGACAGGGAGGAACACTGAAGCTTTCTTT
>NA|TRBJ2-4|15|TRBV9|TRBD1
CASSEDRGRADIQYF
TGTGCCAGCAGCGAGGACAGGGGGCGCGCGGACATTCAGTACTTC
>NA|TRBJ2-2|14|TRBV29-1|TRBD1
CSVWTGGNSGELFF
TGCAGCGTTTGGACAGGGGGCAATAGCGGGGAGCTGTTTTTT
>NA|TRBJ2-1|14|TRBV19|NA
CASSVQRDSTEQFF
TGTGCCAGTAGTGTTCAACGGGACTCTACCGAGCAGTTCTTC
>NA|TRBJ1-1|13|TRBV29-1|NA
CSVDRGLNTEAFF
TGCAGCGTTGATCGGGGGCTGAACACTGAAGCTTTCTTT
>NA|TRBJ1-5|14|TRBV6-5|NA
CATGRAEGQAPQHF
TGTGCCACCGGGCGGGCTGAGGGGCAGGCGCCCCAGCATTTT
>NA|TRBJ1-6|18|TRBV5-8|NA
CASSLVRGGSPYNSPLHF
TGTGCCAGCAGCTTGGTTAGAGGGGGTAGTCCCTATAATTCACCCCTCCACTTT
>NA|TRBJ2-3|15|TRBV18|NA
CASSHRERATDTQYF
TGTGCCAGCTCCCACAGGGAAAGGGCCACAGATACGCAGTATTTT
>once|TRBJ1-4|14|TRBV19|NA
CASRTGVSNEKLFF
TGTGCCAGTAGGACCGGGGTATCGAATGAAAAACTGTTTTTT
>NA|TRBJ1-4|13|TRBV6-6|NA
CASSTGFGEKLFF
TGTGCCAGCAGTACAGGGTTTGGTGAAAAACTGTTTTTT
>few|TRBJ1-1|13|TRBV11-2|TRBD1
CASSRQGQTEAFF
TGTGCCAGCAGCAGACAGGGGCAGACTGAAGCTTTCTTT